The present entry profiles one T cell receptor beta chain with its context. This clonotype appeared a few times. The target of this receptor is not known. Base qualities are not provided; no much larger clone lies one nucleotide away. The germline V gene (reference sequence) yields PRHDT for CDR1 and FYEKMQ for CDR2. Inclusive of the bounding cysteine and phenylalanine, the CDR3 is 16 residues long. Here the CDR3 DNA is all that survives: 48 bases in frame from base 1. V loses 5 bases, J loses 5 bases, and the germline ends lie 21 bases apart. This record comes from a study of response to subunit inactivated influenza vaccine (dated by TCRdb to the late 2010s). At the level of the whole study: Deep quantitative profiling of the T cell receptor repertoire was used in the study to follow responses to a trivalent subunit inactivated influenza vaccine. General conclusions and limits of the study: The authors proposed that each seasonal influenza vaccination may bring in only a limited number of new T cells.

Libraries came from RT-PCR. The sequencer was an Illumina HiSeq 2500. TCRdb ran its own pipeline on the public reads, namely fastp trimming at Q25 and MiXCR clone calling, and kept in-frame beta chains. Merged by CDR3 protein, the rows form single entries marked with the most common genes and DNA. This sample lists hundreds of thousands of distinct CDR3 sequences; around 15% were detected once. The ten largest account for approximately 7.6% of the sample. This clonotype was sampled from a man aged 50-59 years who received an inactivated influenza vaccine. Donor details come from another sample of the same person, matched by shared clones. Sequenced material: PBMCs from blood, taken 14 to 15 days before vaccination. This sequence uses TRBV13 and TRBJ2-5; the D gene assignment is ambiguous. The CDR3 protein sequence reads: CASSLKQLGRRETQYF. The DNA is TGTGCCAGCAGCCTCAAACAACTCGGGCGGCGGGAGACCCAGTACTTC.